Listed here is a single T cell receptor (beta chain). With V trimmed by 2 bases and J by 2 bases, 8 bases remained unmatched. CDR1 and CDR2 from the germline V gene are MNHEY and SVGEGT. CDR3 length equals 17 residues. The sample comes from a study of blood T cell repertoires in COVID-19. Study-wide background: Specimens from acute and convalescent COVID-19 originated in the United States, Italy and Spain. The analysed material was cDNA or gDNA that came from T cells, B-cell-depleted T cells, or PBMCs.

Generated by immunoSEQ multiplex PCR, the TCRdb table keeps only in-frame clones and is missing some. The sample records 300,000 to 350,000 clones, around nine tenths being singletons. Sequences were obtained from peripheral blood. V usage is TRBV6-2 or TRBV6-3 and J usage is TRBJ2-3; 9 nucleotides agree with TRBD2. This TCR derives from a woman in her twenties or thirties with COVID-19, enrolled during active disease. In nucleotides, the CDR3 is TGTGCCAGCAGTTACACTAAGCGGGAGGCGCCCACAGATACGCAGTATTTT. It codes for CASSYTKREAPTDTQYF.